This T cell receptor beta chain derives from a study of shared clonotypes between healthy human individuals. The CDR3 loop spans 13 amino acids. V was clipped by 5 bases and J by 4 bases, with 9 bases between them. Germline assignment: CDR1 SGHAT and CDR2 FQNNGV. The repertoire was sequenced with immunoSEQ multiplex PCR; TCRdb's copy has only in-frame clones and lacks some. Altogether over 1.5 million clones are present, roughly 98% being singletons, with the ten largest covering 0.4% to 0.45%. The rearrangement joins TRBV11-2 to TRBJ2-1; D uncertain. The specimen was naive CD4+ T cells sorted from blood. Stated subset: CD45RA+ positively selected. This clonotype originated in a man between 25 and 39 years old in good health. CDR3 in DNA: TGTGCCAGCAGCCAAGACCAGTACAATGAGCAGTTCTTC. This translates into CASSQDQYNEQFF.